Presented here are 5 T cell receptor beta chains from one specimen sequenced in a study of blood T cell repertoires in COVID-19. Using immunoSEQ multiplex PCR, the repertoire was profiled, and TCRdb retains in-frame clones only, with some absent. The table has about 230,000 clones, around 85% seen once; the top ten hold 7.9%. Input material: peripheral blood. The origin of the receptors is a woman of 80 years or more with acute or convalescent COVID-19.

A single count supports this clone. The V and J genes are TRBV4-2 and TRBJ2-7, with 7 bases that match TRBD2. The ends lost 3 bases at V and 6 bases at J; junction bases unmatched: 17. This CDR3 has 17 residues. The germline V gene has CDR1 LGHNA and CDR2 YNFKEQ. The CDR3 region is CASSQGYREGQSREQYF. The DNA for the CDR3 is TGTGCCAGCAGCCAGGGATATAGGGAGGGCCAATCTCGCGAGCAGTACTTC.

The chain links TRBV5-1 to TRBJ2-3; TRBD2 aligns across 7 bases. This CDR3 has 16 amino acids. V shed 4 bases, J shed 3 bases, and the junction held 11 bases outside the gene matches. Germline V gene lookup returns CDR1 SGHRS and CDR2 YFSETQ. The CDR3 nucleotides are TGCGCCAGCAGCCTGGAAACGGGGGGTATTACAGATACGCAGTATTTT. Translated, it gives CASSLETGGITDTQYF.

The V call is TRBV6-6, the J call TRBJ1-1; a possible D gene is TRBD1 (5 bases). Germline V gene sequence: CDR1 MNHNY, CDR2 SVGAGI (reference sequence). The V end was cut by 7 bases, the J end by 7 bases, with 13 bases between. The CDR3 is made up of 12 amino acids. This CDR3 is CASILPGDEAFF. DNA of the CDR3: TGTGCCAGCATCCTCCCGGGGGATGAAGCTTTCTTT.

The rearrangement uses TRBV25-1 and TRBJ1-6; D unclear. The CDR3 is 15 residues long. Germline V gene lookup returns CDR1 MGHDK and CDR2 SYGVNS. V lost 3 bases and J 3 bases, leaving 9 bases between the germline ends. CDR3 loop: CASSDLAFYNSPLHF. The CDR3 DNA reads TGTGCCAGCAGTGATCTGGCTTTCTATAATTCACCCCTCCACTTT.

The rearrangement joins TRBV25-1 to TRBJ1-2; no clear D gene. This CDR3 spans 13 amino acids. The germline CDR1 and CDR2 sequences are MGHDK and SYGVNS. The V gene lost 3 bases and the J gene lost 0 bases, with 5 bases spanning the gap. The CDR3 DNA reads as TGTGCCAGCAGTGAGGGAGCTAACTATGGCTACACCTTC. Residues: CASSEGANYGYTF.